This T cell receptor (beta chain) was documented in a study of blood T cell repertoires in COVID-19. The CDR3 is made up of 16 amino acids. Trimming stripped 0 bases from V and 0 bases from J, with 9 bases between. Germline V gives CDR1 SGHRS, CDR2 YFSETQ. The table came from immunoSEQ multiplex PCR; TCRdb's copy has only in-frame clones and leaves some out. The data contain hundreds of thousands of clones, roughly nine tenths of them singletons. Comments on this clone: Other nucleotide sequences from this sample produce the same CDR3.

V and J are TRBV5-1 and TRBJ1-4, with D perhaps TRBD1 (5 bases). The source of this sequence is a man aged 18-30 years with COVID-19, enrolled during active disease. Sequencing was carried out using peripheral blood. CDR3 residues: CASSLAGGATNEKLFF. For the CDR3, the DNA is TGCGCCAGCAGCTTGGCCGGGGGTGCAACTAATGAAAAACTGTTTTTT.